The 30 T cell receptor beta chains in this list originate from one sample, sequenced in a study of T cells in Graves' hyperthyroidism and ophthalmopathy. TCR beta CDR3 region amplification was performed from RNA transcripts. The HTBI primer set drove a first-round RT-PCR of the TCR CDR3. In TCRdb, the multiplex PCR reads were re-called with MiXCR into one record per CDR3 protein. Here the sample spans about 570,000 distinct CDR3 sequences, about 45% being singletons. The specimen sequenced was peripheral blood or thyroid tissue (not recorded which). The receptors were gathered from an adult woman with Graves' disease, either hyperthyroidism or ophthalmopathy (not recorded which).

This clonotype was picked up a small number of times. The DNA of the CDR3 is TGTGCCACCAGCAGAGATGATTTGGGGGGGACAGGGGTGGAGACCCAGTACTTC. This gives the protein CATSRDDLGGTGVETQYF. The chain has TRBV15 and TRBJ2-5; 10 nucleotides line up with TRBD1. After removal of 0 bases from V and 5 bases from J, the junction contained 12 bases not matched to a gene. Germline V gene sequence: CDR1 LNHNV, CDR2 YYDKDF (reference sequence). The CDR3 is 18 amino acids.

DNA of the CDR3: TGTGCCACCAGCAGAGCTGGATCTGGGGCCAACGTCCTGACTTTC. Translating gives CATSRAGSGANVLTF. The rearrangement uses TRBV15 and TRBJ2-6; D ambiguous. Germline lookup yields CDR1 LNHNV and CDR2 YYDKDF (reference sequence). Trimming removed 1 base at V and 1 base at J, with 5 bases between. This CDR3 is built from 15 residues.

The chain links TRBV14 to TRBJ2-7; 7 bases are shared with TRBD1. CDR3 length: 15 amino acids. CDR1 SGHDN and CDR2 FVKESK come from the germline V gene. After removal of 5 bases from V and 3 bases from J, the junction contained 10 bases not matched to a gene. The DNA for the CDR3 is TGTGCCAGCAGCTCCCCCGGGACAGCAATCTACGAGCAGTACTTC. Its translation: CASSSPGTAIYEQYF.

This clonotype was recorded once. V is TRBV9 and J is TRBJ1-3; D is unresolved. The germline V and J ends were trimmed by 0 bases and 7 bases, with 11 bases remaining between them. CDR3 size: 14 residues. Per the germline V gene, CDR1 is SGDLS and CDR2 is YYNGEE. Here the CDR3 reads CASSVGVGGNTIYF. CDR3 bases: TGTGCCAGCAGCGTAGGGGTCGGTGGGAACACCATATATTTT.

The J gene is TRBJ1-5, the V gene TRBV2; D uncertain. Germline lookup yields CDR1 SNHLY and CDR2 FYNNEI. The CDR3 runs 16 residues. Trimming took 7 bases from V and 1 from J, leaving 17 bases between them. CDR3 nucleotide sequence: TGTGCCAGCATCCCGGATGGACGACTAAGCAATCAGCCCCAGCATTTT. The encoded protein is CASIPDGRLSNQPQHF.

At least ten counts were recorded for this clonotype. The V call is TRBV12-3 or TRBV12-4, the J call TRBJ2-7, with no clear D. The CDR3 loop spans 15 amino acids. V was cut by 8 bases and J by 0 bases, with 17 bases left in between. The CDR3 here is CASLTNSADSYEQYF. CDR3 bases: TGTGCCAGCCTGACGAACAGCGCAGACTCCTACGAGCAGTACTTC.

This clonotype was counted at least ten times. The chain joins TRBV5-6 to TRBJ1-5; 7 bases fit TRBD1. Germline assignment: CDR1 SGHDT and CDR2 YYEEEE. The CDR3 covers 17 residues. J was trimmed by 0 bases and V by 2 bases; bases with no gene match: 8. CDR3 DNA: TGTGCCAGCAGCTTTGCGACAGGGACCTATAGCAATCAGCCCCAGCATTTT. Translating it yields CASSFATGTYSNQPQHF.

This chain uses TRBV24-1 with TRBJ2-7, with TRBD1 identical over 11 bases. Germline-derived CDR1 and CDR2 are KGHDR and SFDVKD. The junction had 11 bases not matched to a gene; V was cut back by 3 bases and J by 2 bases. The CDR3 has 18 residues. CDR3 sequence reads: CATSDRRTGGVNAYEQYF. In DNA, the CDR3 is TGTGCCACCAGTGATCGGCGGACAGGGGGCGTAAATGCCTACGAGCAGTACTTC.

The sample holds many counts of this clonotype. CDR3: CASLRDTGELFF. DNA of the CDR3: TGTGCCAGCCTAAGGGACACCGGGGAGCTGTTTTTT. This sequence joins TRBV2 and TRBJ2-2, with no clear D. Trimming left V 8 bases short and J 3 bases short, with 7 bases between. CDR3 length equals 12 residues. The V gene's germline CDR1 is SNHLY and CDR2 FYNNEI.

The genes are TRBV30 and TRBJ2-7; TRBD1 matches at 8 bases. This CDR3 has 14 residues. Germline V gene sequence: CDR1 GTSNPN, CDR2 SVGIG (reference sequence). V lost 3 bases, J lost 4 bases, and 8 bases stayed unmatched. The CDR3 coding sequence is TGTGCCTGGAGGGCCGGGACAGGCTTGTACGAGCAGTACTTC. Encoded protein: CAWRAGTGLYEQYF.

This clonotype has a single count. The CDR3 ends on some other residue instead of the conserved phenylalanine or tryptophan, so this is likely a read error. This chain connects TRBV9 to TRBJ1-1, with 7 positions matching TRBD1. V trimming: 8 bases; J trimming: 2 bases; junction bases outside the gene matches: 9. The germline CDR1 and CDR2 sequences are SGDLS and YYNGEE. The CDR3 loop spans 14 amino acids. CDR3 residues: CARQGPWSNTEAFS. CDR3 nucleotides: TGTGCCAGACAGGGGCCATGGTCTAACACTGAAGCTTTCTCT.

This clonotype was observed at least ten times. CDR3 nucleotide sequence: TGTGCCAGCAGTGGGGGGTTTGGCTACACCTTC. This gives the protein CASSGGFGYTF. The rearrangement links TRBV2 to TRBJ1-2; D may be TRBD1 (5 bases). The length of the CDR3 is 11 residues. With 4 bases removed from V and 7 bases from J, the gap between germline ends came to 7 bases. In germline, CDR1 is SNHLY, CDR2 FYNNEI.

There are many counts of this clonotype. The gene calls are TRBV2 and TRBJ1-5; perhaps TRBD1 as D (5 bases). CDR1 and CDR2 from the germline V gene are SNHLY and FYNNEI. V dropped 3 bases and J dropped 6 bases, with 15 bases sitting between them. This CDR3 region has 15 residues. The CDR3 reads CASSDSRERGQPQHF. The CDR3 DNA reads as TGTGCCAGCAGTGACAGCAGGGAGAGGGGTCAGCCCCAGCATTTT.

V is TRBV7-9 and J is TRBJ1-6, with D hard to call. CDR1 SEHNR and CDR2 FQNEAQ come from the germline V gene (reference sequence). The ends were cut back, 5 bases at V and 0 bases at J, with 11 bases in the middle. This CDR3 has 16 amino acids. CDR3: CASSAPVSSYNSPLHF. Here the CDR3 DNA reads TGTGCCAGCAGCGCACCTGTGAGCTCCTATAATTCACCCCTCCACTTT.

The CDR3 protein is CSARDYSGSYGYTF. CDR3 nucleotide sequence: TGCAGTGCTAGAGATTATTCGGGGAGCTATGGCTACACCTTC. This chain joins TRBV20-1 and TRBJ1-2; D gene uncertain. The CDR3 sequence is 14 residues long. Trimming removed 0 bases from V and 4 bases from J, with 12 bases in between. Germline CDR1 DFQATT, CDR2 SNEGSKA (reference sequence).

The table lists this clonotype with a few counts. The V and J genes are TRBV7-6 and TRBJ1-1, with a tentative D call TRBD1 (6 bases). CDR1 is SGHVS, CDR2 FNYEAQ, per germline. Trimming left V 3 bases short and J 9 bases short, with 11 bases between. This CDR3 has 12 amino acids. The CDR3 nucleotides read TGTGCCAGCAGCTTGCTGGGGGCTCAAGCTTTCTTT. The encoded protein is CASSLLGAQAFF.

This clonotype was seen repeatedly, ten times or more. This chain connects TRBV6-6 to TRBJ2-5; a possible D gene is TRBD1 (5 bases). The CDR3 is made up of 15 amino acids. V was trimmed by 0 bases and J by 2 bases, leaving 10 bases between them. Per the germline V gene, CDR1 is MNHNY and CDR2 is SVGAGI (reference sequence). The CDR3 reads CASSYSRTLQETQYF. CDR3 sequence (DNA): TGTGCCAGCAGTTACTCAAGGACACTTCAAGAGACCCAGTACTTC.

The table lists this clonotype with many counts. This rearrangement joins TRBV7-2 to TRBJ1-6; D is unclear. The CDR3 extends over 12 amino acids. V was clipped by 1 base and J by 8 bases, with 3 bases between them. Germline V CDR1 and CDR2: SGHTA, FQGNSA. CDR3 protein: CASSLDHSPLHF. CDR3 DNA sequence: TGTGCCAGCAGCTTAGATCATTCACCCCTCCACTTT.

This clonotype was observed once. The chain links TRBV20-1 to TRBJ2-7; 8 bases map to TRBD2. The CDR3 is 14 residues long. The ends lost 2 bases at V and 3 bases at J; junction bases unmatched: 6. The germline V gene has CDR1 DFQATT and CDR2 SNEGSKA (reference sequence). The CDR3 region has the DNA TGCAGTGCTAGACCGGGGGGGAGGTTCTACGAGCAGTACTTC. Translation gives CSARPGGRFYEQYF.

Ten or more counts support this clonotype. The chain has TRBV29-1 and TRBJ2-3; a weak D match, TRBD2 (6 bases). The CDR3 runs 12 residues. Trimming took off 3 bases at V and 4 bases at J, with 8 bases between the two ends. Germline CDR1 is SQVTM and CDR2 is ANQGSEA. CDR3 sequence: CSVEKRADTQYF. The CDR3 DNA reads as TGCAGCGTTGAGAAGCGGGCAGATACGCAGTATTTT.

To note about this clonotype: Since a much larger clone is just one base distant, this may be a read error. The chain employs TRBV9 and TRBJ2-7, with TRBD1 as a possible D gene (5 bases). Germline V gene sequence: CDR1 SGDLS, CDR2 YYNGEE. The CDR3 spans 13 residues. Trimming cost V 8 bases and J 11 bases, with 23 bases left between them. The CDR3: CARSTRGTPLEYF. The CDR3 region has the DNA TGTGCCAGGTCGACAAGGGGCACTCCTTTGGAGTACTTC.

The rearrangement joins TRBV11-2 to TRBJ2-5; TRBD2 is a possible D gene (7 bases). The CDR3 has 14 residues. The ends were cut back, 7 bases at V and 6 bases at J, with 18 bases in the middle. The germline V gene has CDR1 SGHAT and CDR2 FQNNGV. The CDR3 DNA is TGTGCCAGCAACGCCGGGGGGCCTCCGAAGACCCAGTACTTC. Residues: CASNAGGPPKTQYF.

In its sample, this clonotype was seen a few times. The gene calls are TRBV9 and TRBJ1-5; D uncertain. CDR1 is SGDLS, CDR2 YYNGEE, per germline. This CDR3 comprises 15 residues. Trimming shortened V by 0 bases and J by 1 base, and 8 bases separated the two germline ends. The CDR3 sequence is CASSVGSGSNQPQHF. CDR3 bases: TGTGCCAGCAGCGTAGGATCGGGGAGCAATCAGCCCCAGCATTTT. The full variable domain, in which reference TRBV9 and TRBJ1-5 provide the parts outside the CDR3, is DSGVTQTPKHLITATGQRVTLRCSPRSGDLSVYWYQQSLDQGLQFLIQYYNGEERAKGNILERFSAQQFPDLHSELNLSSLELGDSALYFCASSVGSGSNQPQHFGDGTRLSIL.

This clonotype was observed many times. The chain has TRBV7-8 and TRBJ1-3, with D perhaps matching TRBD1 (6 bases). The germline V gene has CDR1 SGHVS and CDR2 FQNEAQ. Trimming removed 2 bases from V and 0 bases from J, with 11 bases in between. The CDR3 totals 16 residues. The CDR3 sequence: CASSLRQGHSGNTIYF. The DNA of the CDR3 is TGTGCCAGCAGCTTACGTCAGGGGCACTCTGGAAACACCATATATTTT.

The chain has TRBV7-3 and TRBJ1-5; a weak D match, TRBD1 (6 bases). The J call is doubtful: the DNA matches TRBJ2-3 better. Germline-derived CDR1 and CDR2 are SGHTA and FQGTGA. This CDR3 has 13 amino acids. CDR3 sequence (DNA): TGTGCCAACCTACGGACAGAAGACGAGCCCCAGTATTTT. Its protein product is CANLRTEDEPQYF.

This clonotype was recorded at least ten times. The CDR3: CASSLRVDTEAFF. For the CDR3, the DNA is TGTGCCAGCAGCTTAAGAGTCGACACTGAAGCTTTCTTT. The chain couples TRBV11-2 to TRBJ1-1; no reliable D call. Germline CDR1 SGHAT, CDR2 FQNNGV. V was trimmed by 2 bases and J by 3 bases, leaving 7 bases between them. The CDR3 is 13 amino acids.

The V call is TRBV28, the J call TRBJ1-5; D is unresolved. CDR1 and CDR2 from the germline V gene are MDHEN and SYDVKM. This CDR3 has 11 residues. V shed 5 bases and J shed 11 bases, with 10 bases lying between them. The CDR3 sequence: CASSPGQAQHF. The CDR3 bases are TGTGCCAGCAGTCCTGGGCAGGCCCAGCATTTT.

This clonotype came up many times. The V gene is TRBV5-1, the J gene TRBJ1-3; no clear D gene. Trimming took off 4 bases at V and 4 bases at J, with 15 bases between the two ends. This CDR3 contains 15 residues. In germline, CDR1 is SGHRS, CDR2 YFSETQ. In DNA form, the CDR3 reads TGCGCCAGCAGCCCAACGACTTACTCCGGAAACACCATATATTTT. This codes for CASSPTTYSGNTIYF.

The sample holds many counts of this clonotype. The gene calls are TRBV2 and TRBJ2-6; D possibly uses TRBD1 or TRBD2 (6 bases each). Trimming removed 8 bases from V and 2 bases from J, with 13 bases in between. Germline V gene lookup returns CDR1 SNHLY and CDR2 FYNNEI. The CDR3 sequence is 15 residues long. The CDR3 nucleotides read TGTGCCAGCGCATCAGGGGAGGCTGGGGCCAACGTCCTGACTTTC. The encoded protein is CASASGEAGANVLTF. The variable domain in full, completed from reference TRBV2 and TRBJ2-6, reads EPEVTQTPSHQVTQMGQEVILRCVPISNHLYFYWYRQILGQKVEFLVSFYNNEISEKSEIFDDQFSVERPDGSNFTLKIRSTKLEDSAMYFCASASGEAGANVLTFGAGSRLTVL.

The CDR3 is CASSRIGGETQYF. The CDR3 bases are TGTGCCAGCAGCCGAATAGGTGGAGAGACCCAGTACTTC. The V and J genes are TRBV7-9 and TRBJ2-5, with D unresolved. Germline V lookup: CDR1 SEHNR, CDR2 FQNEAQ (reference sequence). Trimming removed 5 bases at V and 4 bases at J, with 11 bases between. The CDR3 has 13 amino acids.